Here is one T cell receptor beta chain with its context. The source of the sample is a study of blood T cell repertoires in COVID-19. In the study overall: Sites in the United States, Italy and Spain provided acute and convalescent COVID-19 samples.

V was clipped by 2 bases and J by 8 bases, with 13 bases between them. CDR3 length equals 14 residues. The germline V gene encodes CDR1 SGHTA and CDR2 FQGTGA. In the authors' workflow: The authors estimated nucleated cell counts from reference gene primer amplification. The protocol was immunoSEQ multiplex PCR, while the TCRdb copy is restricted to in-frame clones and leaves out a portion. Clone size and V and J calls were adopted from that table, with D and trimming inferred from the DNA. The data contain 310,000 or so clones, roughly 82% of them singletons. V gene TRBV7-3 combines with J gene TRBJ2-4; D may be TRBD1 (6 bases). This clonotype was sampled from a woman in her fifties or sixties with acute or convalescent COVID-19. Sequencing used peripheral blood. CDR3 residues: CASSLGTGRDIQYF. The CDR3 DNA follows: TGTGCCAGCAGCTTAGGAACAGGGAGAGACATTCAGTACTTC.